The clone carrying this T cell receptor beta chain was recorded at least ten times. Its antigen is undetermined. The sequence runs out 3 residues before the end of the CDR3; the remainder is reconstructed from the germline J gene. The sample belongs to a study of T cell clonality in common variable immunodeficiency. Overall study findings and caveats: T cell subpopulation sequencing would be needed to explain CVID clonality. Patient heterogeneity in the CVID cohort limited correlations between repertoire features and clinical complications.

V was pared by 2 bases and J by 0 bases, with 0 bases of the junction left unmatched. This CDR3 has 15 amino acids. Germline V gives CDR1 SGHTS, CDR2 YDEGEE. The protocol was immunoSEQ multiplex PCR, while the TCRdb copy is restricted to in-frame clones and leaves out a portion. Altogether approximately 44,000 clones were found in the sample, and no singletons occur. The V and J genes are TRBV5-8 and TRBJ2-1; 9 positions agree with TRBD2. The clonotype comes from a person aged 18 to 75 in good health. Sequencing was performed on peripheral blood mononuclear cells. This chain's CDR3 is CASSFSGSSYNEQFF. The covered CDR3 bases are TGTGCCAGCAGCTTTAGCGGGAGCTCCTACAATGAG.